These 19 T cell receptor beta chains came from one sample sequenced in a study of cytomegalovirus exposure and HLA in healthy donors (dated by TCRdb to the late 2010s). Receptor libraries were prepared by the immunoSEQ multiplex PCR assay. The multiplex PCR relied on a mix of 60 forward primers for TCR Vbeta segments and 13 reverse primers for TCR Jbeta segments. As stored in TCRdb, this immuneACCESS dataset retains in-frame rearrangements with V and J assigned. A fraction of the clones does not appear; measured against another copy, unresolved V genes explain less than half of the discrepancy, and the remainder lacks a known reason. The sample table records 100,000 to 150,000 clones; around 78% of these occur just once. The ten largest clones add up to about 4.3% of the sample. Material for sequencing was PBMCs. These receptors all stem from a man in his 60s in good health and CMV-seropositive.

This chain's CDR3 is CASSYSRVYNEQFF. CDR3 DNA: TGTGCCAGCAGTTACTCCAGGGTCTACAATGAGCAGTTCTTC. This chain joins TRBV6-6 and TRBJ2-1; a weak D match, TRBD1 (5 bases). Germline V lookup: CDR1 MNHNY, CDR2 SVGAGI (reference sequence). With 0 bases removed from V and 3 bases from J, the gap between germline ends came to 6 bases. CDR3 length equals 14 residues.

The table lists this clone with a count of one. The CDR3 DNA reads as TGCGCCAGCAGTGAGTCCCCCCTGGGGGGGTTCCACGAGCAGTACTTC. This sequence encodes CASSESPLGGFHEQYF. The V gene is TRBV10-1, the J gene TRBJ2-7; TRBD2 agrees at 7 bases. The CDR3 has 16 amino acids. V gave up 0 bases and J gave up 5 bases; unmatched junction bases: 10. The germline V gene encodes CDR1 WNHNN and CDR2 SYGVQD (reference sequence).

This clone occurred once. The chain is built from TRBV6-1 and TRBJ1-1; 9 nucleotides line up with TRBD1. V shed 3 bases, J shed 6 bases, and the junction held 8 bases outside the gene matches. The CDR3 runs 15 residues. Germline V CDR1 and CDR2: MNHNS, SASEGT. The CDR3 protein is CASSDPGQGFSEAFF. As DNA, the CDR3 is TGTGCCAGCAGTGATCCGGGACAGGGCTTCTCTGAAGCTTTCTTT.

With respect to this clone: Other DNA variants within this sample encode the same CDR3. This chain joins TRBV30 and TRBJ2-3, with D possibly being TRBD2 (6 bases). The CDR3 is made up of 13 amino acids. CDR1 and CDR2 (germline): GTSNPN, SVGIG (reference sequence). V shed 0 bases and J shed 3 bases, with 7 bases lying between them. CDR3 sequence (DNA): TGTGCCTGGAGTGTCGGAGGGACAGATACGCAGTATTTT. This gives the protein CAWSVGGTDTQYF.

This rearrangement joins TRBV11-2 to TRBJ2-7; TRBD1 aligns across 7 bases. J lost 0 bases, V lost 7 bases, and 6 bases had no gene match. CDR1 and CDR2 (germline): SGHAT, FQNNGV. This CDR3 is 14 amino acids long. This CDR3 is CASTGTATSYEQYF. The CDR3 DNA reads TGTGCCAGCACCGGGACAGCTACCTCCTACGAGCAGTACTTC.

The V and J genes are TRBV19 and TRBJ1-5; D is perhaps TRBD1 (6 bases). The CDR3 totals 13 residues. V dropped 3 bases and J dropped 7 bases, with 10 bases sitting between them. Looked up from germline, CDR1 is LNHDA and CDR2 is SQIVND (reference sequence). The CDR3 here is CASSIRGTQPQHF. For the CDR3, the DNA is TGTGCCAGTAGTATTAGGGGGACCCAGCCCCAGCATTTT.

The rearrangement joins TRBV18 to TRBJ2-5; 7 bases are shared with TRBD2. V lost 3 bases and J lost 2; bases outside the gene matches: 6. There are 15 residues in the CDR3. Germline V gene lookup returns CDR1 KGHSH and CDR2 LQKENI. In nucleotides, the CDR3 is TGTGCCAGCTCACCTCCCATCGGGAGGCAAGAGACCCAGTACTTC. It translates to CASSPPIGRQETQYF.

The chain combines TRBV29-1 with TRBJ2-3; 8 bases are shared with TRBD2. This CDR3 is 16 amino acids long. Germline CDR1 SQVTM, CDR2 ANQGSEA. V lost 6 bases, J lost 6 bases, and 17 bases stayed unmatched. CDR3 amino acids: CSVSGGSWRFLDTQYF. As DNA, the CDR3 is TGCAGCGTCTCGGGGGGGAGTTGGAGATTTTTGGATACGCAGTATTTT.

The DNA for the CDR3 is TGTGCCAGCAGCTATCGAGGGGACAACCCAGATACGCAGTATTTT. It is translated as CASSYRGDNPDTQYF. The V gene is TRBV6-5, the J gene TRBJ2-3, with D maybe TRBD1 (6 bases). The germline V gene encodes CDR1 MNHEY and CDR2 SVGAGI. CDR3 length: 15 residues. V dropped 6 bases and J dropped 4 bases, with 17 bases sitting between them.

V gene TRBV5-1 combines with J gene TRBJ2-7; TRBD1 might be the D (5 bases). With 7 bases removed from V and 2 bases from J, the gap between germline ends came to 16 bases. Germline lookup yields CDR1 SGHRS and CDR2 YFSETQ. This CDR3 is 14 amino acids long. The CDR3 nucleotides are TGCGCCAGCCGAGCCGGTCAGGGCACCTACGAGCAGTACTTC. Protein product: CASRAGQGTYEQYF.

This clone was seen only once. This chain uses TRBV29-1 with TRBJ1-1; 11 nucleotides match TRBD1. V gave up 7 bases and J gave up 2 bases; unmatched junction bases: 3. This CDR3 contains 13 residues. CDR1 SQVTM and CDR2 ANQGSEA come from the germline V gene. CDR3 sequence (DNA): TGCAGCGCCCGGACAGGGGGCAACACTGAAGCTTTCTTT. This translates into CSARTGGNTEAFF.

The chain recombines TRBV5-6 with TRBJ2-1, with D hard to call. V was clipped by 6 bases and J by 6 bases, with 13 bases between them. Per the germline V gene, CDR1 is SGHDT and CDR2 is YYEEEE. The CDR3 runs 13 residues. The CDR3 coding sequence is TGTGCCAGCACCGTGTCGGCAGGCAATGAGCAGTTCTTC. As protein: CASTVSAGNEQFF.

V is TRBV5-1 and J is TRBJ2-3, with D hard to call. Germline-derived CDR1 and CDR2 are SGHRS and YFSETQ. The germline V and J ends were trimmed by 0 bases and 3 bases, with 11 bases remaining between them. This CDR3 is 15 amino acids long. The CDR3 coding sequence is TGCGCCAGCAGCTTGGGGGTTAGCATGACAGATACGCAGTATTTT. It is translated as CASSLGVSMTDTQYF.

The rearrangement joins TRBV28 to TRBJ2-5; TRBD2 matches at 11 bases. Germline V gene lookup returns CDR1 MDHEN and CDR2 SYDVKM. Trimming removed 1 base from V and 3 bases from J; junction bases left unmatched: 1. This CDR3 has 15 amino acids. The CDR3 protein is CASSLSGLAEETQYF. CDR3 bases: TGTGCCAGCAGTTTATCGGGACTAGCGGAAGAGACCCAGTACTTC.

The J gene is TRBJ2-3, the V gene TRBV19; TRBD2 aligns across 7 bases. After removal of 10 bases from V and 2 bases from J, the junction contained 12 bases not matched to a gene. The CDR3 spans 15 residues. Looked up from germline, CDR1 is LNHDA and CDR2 is SQIVND (reference sequence). This CDR3 is CATATRAGVTDTQYF. The CDR3 DNA reads TGTGCCACTGCGACCCGGGCGGGGGTCACAGATACGCAGTATTTT.

This sequence joins TRBV15 and TRBJ2-5; D uncertain. The CDR3 extends over 14 amino acids. Looked up from germline, CDR1 is LNHNV and CDR2 is YYDKDF (reference sequence). V shed 3 bases and J shed 2 bases, with 10 bases lying between them. The CDR3 DNA reads as TGTGCCACCAGCAGGACCTCTAGGCAAGAGACCCAGTACTTC. Protein product: CATSRTSRQETQYF.

The V and J genes are TRBV6-1 and TRBJ1-1; D is uncertain. Germline loops: CDR1 MNHNS, CDR2 SASEGT. With 5 bases removed from V and 1 base from J, the gap between germline ends came to 8 bases. There are 13 residues in the CDR3. CDR3: CASSLEGNTEAFF. The CDR3 DNA reads TGTGCCAGCAGTTTGGAGGGGAACACTGAAGCTTTCTTT.

The gene calls are TRBV27 and TRBJ2-7; 11 nucleotides align to TRBD1. The CDR3 runs to 17 residues. V was pared by 8 bases and J by 4 bases, with 16 bases of the junction left unmatched. Germline V gene data show CDR1 as MNHEY and CDR2 as SMNVEV (reference sequence). CDR3 sequence: CASLTRWTGGTKYEQYF. The CDR3 nucleotides read TGTGCCAGCCTGACTCGATGGACAGGGGGCACCAAATACGAGCAGTACTTC.

Only a few counts were recorded for this clone. The rearrangement joins TRBV5-4 to TRBJ2-5; 10 bases agree with TRBD2. V trimming: 0 bases; J trimming: 5 bases; junction bases outside the gene matches: 4. Germline V gene sequence: CDR1 SGHNT, CDR2 YYREEE (reference sequence). The CDR3 is made up of 15 amino acids. This chain's CDR3 is CASSLEGTSVETQYF. The DNA of the CDR3 is TGTGCCAGCAGCTTGGAAGGGACTAGCGTTGAGACCCAGTACTTC.